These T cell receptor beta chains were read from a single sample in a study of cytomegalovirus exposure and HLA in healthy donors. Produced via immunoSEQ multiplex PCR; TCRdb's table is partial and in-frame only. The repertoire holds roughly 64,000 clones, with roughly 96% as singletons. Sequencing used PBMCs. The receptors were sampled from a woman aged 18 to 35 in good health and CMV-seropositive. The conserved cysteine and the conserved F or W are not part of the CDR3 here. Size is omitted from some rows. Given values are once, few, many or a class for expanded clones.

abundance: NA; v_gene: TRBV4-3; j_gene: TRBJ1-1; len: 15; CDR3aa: ASSLRPGDPRNTEAF
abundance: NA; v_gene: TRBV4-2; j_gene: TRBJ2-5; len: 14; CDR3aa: ASSQDLERGLETQY
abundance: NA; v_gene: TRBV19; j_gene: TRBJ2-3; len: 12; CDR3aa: ASNPTGTVTTQY
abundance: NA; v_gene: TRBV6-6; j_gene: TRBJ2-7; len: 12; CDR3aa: ASSPRGGPYEQY
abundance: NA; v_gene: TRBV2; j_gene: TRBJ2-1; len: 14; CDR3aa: ASTPLLGSSYNEQF
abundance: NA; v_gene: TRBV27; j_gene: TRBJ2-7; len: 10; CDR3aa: ASSLGGSGQY
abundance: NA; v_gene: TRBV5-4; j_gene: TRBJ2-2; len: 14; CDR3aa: ASSGGLAGATGELF
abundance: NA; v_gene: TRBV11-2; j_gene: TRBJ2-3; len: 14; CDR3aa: ASSLVAGGLRDTQY
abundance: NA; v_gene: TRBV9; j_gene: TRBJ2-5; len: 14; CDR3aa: ASSVGVSGIGETQY
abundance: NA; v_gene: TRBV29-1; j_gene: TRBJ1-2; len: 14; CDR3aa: SVGGRTGTGGFGYT
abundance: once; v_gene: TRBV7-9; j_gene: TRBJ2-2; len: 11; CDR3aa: ASRELEGGELF
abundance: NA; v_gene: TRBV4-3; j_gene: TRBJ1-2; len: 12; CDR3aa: ASSPTAGAYGYT
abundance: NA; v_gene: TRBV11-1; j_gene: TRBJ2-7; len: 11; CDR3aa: ASSFGQGYEQY
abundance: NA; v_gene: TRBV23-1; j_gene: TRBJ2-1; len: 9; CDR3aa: ASSQLFHLF
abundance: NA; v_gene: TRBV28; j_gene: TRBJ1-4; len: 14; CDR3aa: ASSLGIQGSGEKLF
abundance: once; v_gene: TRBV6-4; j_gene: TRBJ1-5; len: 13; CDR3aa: ASSDTGEPHQPQH
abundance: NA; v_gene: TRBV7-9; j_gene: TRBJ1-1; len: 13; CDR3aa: ASSFRQQSNTEAF
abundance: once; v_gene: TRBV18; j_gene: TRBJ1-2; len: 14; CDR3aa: ASSPDLLRVNYGYT
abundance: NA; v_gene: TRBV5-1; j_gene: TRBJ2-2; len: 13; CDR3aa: ASYRLAGDTGELF
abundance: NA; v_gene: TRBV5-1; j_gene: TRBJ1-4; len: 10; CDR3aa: ASSLEGGKLF
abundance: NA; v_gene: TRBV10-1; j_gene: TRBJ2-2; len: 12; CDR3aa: ASSESNEFGELF
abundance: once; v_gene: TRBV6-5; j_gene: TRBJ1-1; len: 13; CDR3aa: ASSYSTRGWTEAF
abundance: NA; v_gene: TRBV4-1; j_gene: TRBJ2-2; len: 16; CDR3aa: ASSQEASGEVGTGELF
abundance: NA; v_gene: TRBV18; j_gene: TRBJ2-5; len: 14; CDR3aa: ASSPAGWVNQETQY
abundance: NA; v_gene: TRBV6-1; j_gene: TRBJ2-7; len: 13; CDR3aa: ASTTGPFSSYEQY
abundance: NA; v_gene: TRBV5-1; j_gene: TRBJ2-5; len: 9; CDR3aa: ASSLDAGRY
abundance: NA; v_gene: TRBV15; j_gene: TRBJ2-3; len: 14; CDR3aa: ATSTGTSGRTDTQY
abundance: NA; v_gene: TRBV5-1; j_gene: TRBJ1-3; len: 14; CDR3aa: ASSLRSESSGNTIY
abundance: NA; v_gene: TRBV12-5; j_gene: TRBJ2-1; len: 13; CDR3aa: ASGSWDRVDNEQF
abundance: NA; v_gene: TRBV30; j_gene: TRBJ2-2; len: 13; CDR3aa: AWMGLAGGSGELF
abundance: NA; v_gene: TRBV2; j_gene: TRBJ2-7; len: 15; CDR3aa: ASSNCQTGAISYEQY
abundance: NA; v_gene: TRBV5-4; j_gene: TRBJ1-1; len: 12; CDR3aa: ASSFRESNTEAF
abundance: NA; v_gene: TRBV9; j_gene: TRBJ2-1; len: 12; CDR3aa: ASSVPRTGAEQF
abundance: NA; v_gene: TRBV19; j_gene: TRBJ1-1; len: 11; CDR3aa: ASSFREGTEAF
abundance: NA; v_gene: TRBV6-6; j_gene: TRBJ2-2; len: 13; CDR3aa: ASSLGLAGTGELF
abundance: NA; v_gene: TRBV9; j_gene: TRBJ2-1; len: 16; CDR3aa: ASSLHEGLAFSYNEQF
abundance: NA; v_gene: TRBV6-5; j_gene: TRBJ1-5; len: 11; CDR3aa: ASSYGENQPQH
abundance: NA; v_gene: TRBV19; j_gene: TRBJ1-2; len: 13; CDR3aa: ASRSGTVHFYGYT
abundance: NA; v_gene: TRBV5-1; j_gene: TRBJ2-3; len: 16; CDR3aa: ASSWGLAGVRGADTQY
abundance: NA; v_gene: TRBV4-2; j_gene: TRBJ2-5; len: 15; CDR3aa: ASSQEIRLAGGETQY
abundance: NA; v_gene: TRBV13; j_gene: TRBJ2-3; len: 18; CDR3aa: ASSSLGLGESGEGPDTQY
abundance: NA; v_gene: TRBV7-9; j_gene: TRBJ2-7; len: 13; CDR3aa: ASSQNDLGYYEQY
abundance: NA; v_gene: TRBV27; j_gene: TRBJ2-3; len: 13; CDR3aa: ASGWLAGGTDTQY
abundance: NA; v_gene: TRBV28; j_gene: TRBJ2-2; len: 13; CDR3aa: ASSLGGQGTGELF
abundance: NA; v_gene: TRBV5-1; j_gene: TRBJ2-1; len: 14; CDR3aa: ASSPTSGRAWNEQF
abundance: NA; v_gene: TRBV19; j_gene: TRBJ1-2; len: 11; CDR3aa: ASRYRGNYGYT
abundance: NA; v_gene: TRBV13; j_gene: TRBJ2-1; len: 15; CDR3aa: ASSFGTSGSSYNEQF
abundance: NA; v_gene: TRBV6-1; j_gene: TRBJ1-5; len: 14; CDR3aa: ASSGETGSSNQPQH
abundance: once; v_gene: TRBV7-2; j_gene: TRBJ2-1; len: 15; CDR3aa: ASSLASGTPSYNEQF
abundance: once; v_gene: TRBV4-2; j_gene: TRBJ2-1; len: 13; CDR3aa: ASSRTSGRDNEQF
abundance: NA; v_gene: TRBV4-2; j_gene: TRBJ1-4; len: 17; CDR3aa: ASSQGYQGEVTTNEKLF
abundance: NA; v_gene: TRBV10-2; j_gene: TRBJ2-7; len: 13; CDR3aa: ASSSGTPIAYEQY
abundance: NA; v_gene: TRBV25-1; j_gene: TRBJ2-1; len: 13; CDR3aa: ASRNAGGSYNEQF
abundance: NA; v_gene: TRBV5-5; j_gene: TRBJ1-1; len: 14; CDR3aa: ASSIGTGSLGTEAF
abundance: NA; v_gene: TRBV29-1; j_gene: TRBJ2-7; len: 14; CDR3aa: SVEGLRQGFDYEQY
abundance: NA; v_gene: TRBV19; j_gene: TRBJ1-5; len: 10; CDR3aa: ASTLGDQPQH